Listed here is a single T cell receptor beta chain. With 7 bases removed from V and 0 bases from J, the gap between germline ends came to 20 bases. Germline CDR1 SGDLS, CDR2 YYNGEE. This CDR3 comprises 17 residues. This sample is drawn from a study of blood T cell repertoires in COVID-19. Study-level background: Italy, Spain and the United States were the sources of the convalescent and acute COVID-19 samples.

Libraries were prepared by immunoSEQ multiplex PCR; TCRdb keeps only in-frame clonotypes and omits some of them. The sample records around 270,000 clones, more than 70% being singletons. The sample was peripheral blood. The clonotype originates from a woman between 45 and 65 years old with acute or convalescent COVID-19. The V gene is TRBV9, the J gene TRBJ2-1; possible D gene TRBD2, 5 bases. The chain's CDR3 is CASSRIQAASSYNEQFF. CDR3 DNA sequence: TGTGCCAGCTCTAGAATACAAGCGGCAAGCTCCTACAATGAGCAGTTCTTC.